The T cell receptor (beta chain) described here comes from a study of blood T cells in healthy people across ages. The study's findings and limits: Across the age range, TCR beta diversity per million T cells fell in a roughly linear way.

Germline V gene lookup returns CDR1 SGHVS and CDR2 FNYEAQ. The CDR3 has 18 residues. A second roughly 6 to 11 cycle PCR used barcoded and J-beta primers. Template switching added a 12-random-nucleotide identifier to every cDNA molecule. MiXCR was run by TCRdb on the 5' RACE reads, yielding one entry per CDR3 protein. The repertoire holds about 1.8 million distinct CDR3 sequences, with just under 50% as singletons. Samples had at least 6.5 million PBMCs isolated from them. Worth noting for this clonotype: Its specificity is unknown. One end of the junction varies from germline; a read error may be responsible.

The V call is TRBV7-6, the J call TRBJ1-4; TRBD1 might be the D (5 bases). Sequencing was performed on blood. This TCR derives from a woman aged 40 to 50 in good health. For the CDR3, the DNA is TGTGTCAGCAGCTTACTGGGACGGAAACCCACAACTAATGAAAAACTGTTTTTT. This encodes CVSSLLGRKPTTNEKLFF.